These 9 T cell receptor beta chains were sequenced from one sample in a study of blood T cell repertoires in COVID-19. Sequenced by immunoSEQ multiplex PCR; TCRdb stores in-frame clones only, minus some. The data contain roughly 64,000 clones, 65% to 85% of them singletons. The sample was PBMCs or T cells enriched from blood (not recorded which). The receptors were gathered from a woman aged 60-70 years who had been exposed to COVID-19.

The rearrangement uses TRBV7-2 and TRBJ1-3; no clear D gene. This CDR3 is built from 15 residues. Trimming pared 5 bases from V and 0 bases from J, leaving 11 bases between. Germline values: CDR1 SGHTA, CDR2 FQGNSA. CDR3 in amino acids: CASSPDIYSGNTIYF. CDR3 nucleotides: TGTGCCAGCAGCCCCGACATATACTCTGGAAACACCATATATTTT.

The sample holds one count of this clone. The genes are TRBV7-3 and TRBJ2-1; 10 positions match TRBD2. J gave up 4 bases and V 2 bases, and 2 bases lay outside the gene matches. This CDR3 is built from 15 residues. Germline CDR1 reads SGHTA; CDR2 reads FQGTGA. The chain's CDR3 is CASSLGLAAYNEQFF. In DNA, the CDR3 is TGTGCCAGCAGCTTAGGACTAGCGGCTTACAATGAGCAGTTCTTC. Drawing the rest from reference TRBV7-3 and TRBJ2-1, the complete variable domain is GAGVSQTPSNKVTEKGKYVELRCDPISGHTALYWYRQSLGQGPEFLIYFQGTGAADDSGLPNDRFFAVRPEGSVSTLKIQRTERGDSAVYLCASSLGLAAYNEQFFGPGTRLTVL.

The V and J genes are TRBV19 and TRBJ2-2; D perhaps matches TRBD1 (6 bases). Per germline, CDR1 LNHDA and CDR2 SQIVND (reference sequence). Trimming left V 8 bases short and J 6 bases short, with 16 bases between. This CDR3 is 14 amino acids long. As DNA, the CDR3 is TGTGCCAGTCGGCACGACAGGAGCCCCGGGGAGCTGTTTTTT. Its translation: CASRHDRSPGELFF.

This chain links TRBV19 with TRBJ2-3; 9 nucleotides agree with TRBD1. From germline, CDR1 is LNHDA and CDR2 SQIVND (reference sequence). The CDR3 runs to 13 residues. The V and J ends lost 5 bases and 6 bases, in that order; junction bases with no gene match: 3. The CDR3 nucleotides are TGTGCCAGTAGTCCGACAGGGGGGGATACGCAGTATTTT. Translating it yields CASSPTGGDTQYF.

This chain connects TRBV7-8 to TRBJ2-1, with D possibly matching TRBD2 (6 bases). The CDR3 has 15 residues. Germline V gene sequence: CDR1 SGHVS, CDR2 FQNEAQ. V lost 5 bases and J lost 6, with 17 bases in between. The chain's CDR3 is CASSTVAGYGNEQFF. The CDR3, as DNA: TGTGCCAGCAGCACAGTGGCGGGATACGGCAATGAGCAGTTCTTC.

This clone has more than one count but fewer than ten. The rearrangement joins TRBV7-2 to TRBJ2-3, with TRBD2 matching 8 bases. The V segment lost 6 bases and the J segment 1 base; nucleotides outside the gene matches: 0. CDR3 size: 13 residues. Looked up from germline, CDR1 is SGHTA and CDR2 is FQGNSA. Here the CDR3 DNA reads TGTGCCAGCAGGACTAGCGGCACAGATACGCAGTATTTT. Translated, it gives CASRTSGTDTQYF.

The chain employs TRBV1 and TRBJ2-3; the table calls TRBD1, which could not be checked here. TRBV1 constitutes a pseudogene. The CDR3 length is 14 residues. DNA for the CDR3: TGCACCAGCAGCCCGTTCAGGGGGGCAGATACGCAGTATTTT. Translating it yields CTSSPFRGADTQYF.

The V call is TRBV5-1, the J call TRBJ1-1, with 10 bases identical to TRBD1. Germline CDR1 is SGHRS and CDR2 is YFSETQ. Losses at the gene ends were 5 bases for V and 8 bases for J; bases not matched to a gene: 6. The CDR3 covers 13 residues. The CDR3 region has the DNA TGCGCCAGCAGGACAGGGGGCGTGGGGGAAGCTTTCTTT. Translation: CASRTGGVGEAFF.

CDR3 sequence: CASSTLGQLSFRTYEQYF. DNA for the CDR3: TGTGCCAGCAGCACCCTGGGACAGTTAAGTTTTCGCACCTACGAGCAGTACTTC. The chain is built from TRBV5-8 and TRBJ2-7; 7 nucleotides align to TRBD1. CDR1 and CDR2 from the germline V gene are SGHTS and YDEGEE. CDR3 length equals 18 residues. V lost 4 bases, J lost 2 bases, and 18 bases stayed unmatched. The full variable domain, rest sourced from reference TRBV5-8 and TRBJ2-7, is EAGVTQSPTHLIKTRGQQATLRCSPISGHTSVYWYQQALGLGLQFLLWYDEGEERNRGNFPPRFSGRQFPNYSSELNVNALELEDSALYLCASSTLGQLSFRTYEQYFGPGTRLTVT.